This T cell receptor beta chain appears in the sequencing data of a study of blood T cell repertoires in COVID-19. Only in-frame clones appear in the TCRdb table, and some are missing; sequencing was by immunoSEQ multiplex PCR. The table shows 150,000 to 200,000 clones, with around 89% occurring only once. This sequence was found in a woman between 50 and 59 years old who had recovered from COVID-19. The specimen was PBMCs or T cells enriched from blood (not recorded which).

Here the CDR3 reads CASGTGVDTQYF. The CDR3 region has the DNA TGTGCTAGTGGCACAGGGGTGGATACGCAGTATTTT. The chain combines TRBV12-5 with TRBJ2-3, with 7 bases matching TRBD1. The J segment lost 6 bases and the V segment lost 6 bases, leaving 3 bases of the junction unmatched. The CDR3 is 12 residues long. The V gene's germline CDR1 is LGHNT and CDR2 FRNRAP.